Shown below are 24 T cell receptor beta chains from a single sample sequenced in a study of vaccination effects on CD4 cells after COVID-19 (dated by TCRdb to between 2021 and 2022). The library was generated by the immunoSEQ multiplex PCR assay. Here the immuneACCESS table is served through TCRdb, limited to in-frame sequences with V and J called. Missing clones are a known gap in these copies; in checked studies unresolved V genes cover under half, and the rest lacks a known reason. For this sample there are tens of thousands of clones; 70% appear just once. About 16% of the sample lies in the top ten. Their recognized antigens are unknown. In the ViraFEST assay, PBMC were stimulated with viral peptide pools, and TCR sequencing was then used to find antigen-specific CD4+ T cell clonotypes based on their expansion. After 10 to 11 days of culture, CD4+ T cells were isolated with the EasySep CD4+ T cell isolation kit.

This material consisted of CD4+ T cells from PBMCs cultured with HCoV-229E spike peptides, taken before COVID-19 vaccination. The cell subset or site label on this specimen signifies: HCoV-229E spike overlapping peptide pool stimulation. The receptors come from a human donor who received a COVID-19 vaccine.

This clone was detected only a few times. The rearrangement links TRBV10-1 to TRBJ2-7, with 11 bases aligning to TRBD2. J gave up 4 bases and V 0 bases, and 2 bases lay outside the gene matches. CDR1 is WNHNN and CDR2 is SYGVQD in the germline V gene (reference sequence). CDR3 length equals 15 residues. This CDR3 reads CASSESLAGVYEQYF. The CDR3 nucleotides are TGCGCCAGCAGTGAGTCACTAGCGGGGGTTTACGAGCAGTACTTC.

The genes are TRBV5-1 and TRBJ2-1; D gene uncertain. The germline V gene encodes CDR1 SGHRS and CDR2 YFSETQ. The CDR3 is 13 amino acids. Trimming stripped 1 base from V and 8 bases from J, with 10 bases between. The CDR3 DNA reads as TGCGCCAGCAGCTTGCAACTGTTGGATGAGCAGTTCTTC. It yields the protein CASSLQLLDEQFF.

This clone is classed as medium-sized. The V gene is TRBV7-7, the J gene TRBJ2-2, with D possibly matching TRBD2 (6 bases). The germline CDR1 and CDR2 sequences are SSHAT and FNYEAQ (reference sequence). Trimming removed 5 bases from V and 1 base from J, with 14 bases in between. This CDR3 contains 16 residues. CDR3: CASSPGRLVNTGELFF. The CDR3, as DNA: TGTGCCAGCAGCCCGGGTAGACTAGTGAACACCGGGGAGCTGTTTTTT.

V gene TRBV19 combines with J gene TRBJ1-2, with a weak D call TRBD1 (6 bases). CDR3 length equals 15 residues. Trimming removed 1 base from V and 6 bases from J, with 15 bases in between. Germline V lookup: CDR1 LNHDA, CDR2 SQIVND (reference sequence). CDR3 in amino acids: CASSIVIRGTHGYTF. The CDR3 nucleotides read TGTGCCAGTAGTATAGTCATCCGGGGGACACATGGCTACACCTTC. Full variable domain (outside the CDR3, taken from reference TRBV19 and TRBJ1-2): DGGITQSPKYLFRKEGQNVTLSCEQNLNHDAMYWYRQDPGQGLRLIYYSQIVNDFQKGDIAEGYSVSREKKESFPLTVTSAQKNPTAFYLCASSIVIRGTHGYTFGSGTRLTVV.

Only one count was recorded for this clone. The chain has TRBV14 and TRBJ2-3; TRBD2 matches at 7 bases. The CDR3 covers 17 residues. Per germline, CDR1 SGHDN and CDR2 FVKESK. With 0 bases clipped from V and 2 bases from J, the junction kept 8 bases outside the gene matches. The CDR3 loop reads CASSQDLSGVNTDTQYF. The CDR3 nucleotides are TGTGCCAGCAGCCAAGATTTAAGCGGGGTTAACACAGATACGCAGTATTTT.

CDR3 amino acids: CASSAGNTYNEQFF. The CDR3 region has the DNA TGCGCCAGCAGTGCGGGAAACACATACAATGAGCAGTTCTTC. The chain links TRBV5-1 to TRBJ2-1, with D maybe TRBD2 (6 bases). This CDR3 contains 14 residues. V was trimmed by 5 bases and J by 4 bases, leaving 13 bases between them. Germline V gene lookup returns CDR1 SGHRS and CDR2 YFSETQ. Looking up the rest from reference TRBV5-1 and TRBJ2-1 gives the full variable domain: KAGVTQTPRYLIKTRGQQVTLSCSPISGHRSVSWYQQTPGQGLQFLFEYFSETQRNKGNFPGRFSGRQFSNSRSEMNVSTLELGDSALYLCASSAGNTYNEQFFGPGTRLTVL.

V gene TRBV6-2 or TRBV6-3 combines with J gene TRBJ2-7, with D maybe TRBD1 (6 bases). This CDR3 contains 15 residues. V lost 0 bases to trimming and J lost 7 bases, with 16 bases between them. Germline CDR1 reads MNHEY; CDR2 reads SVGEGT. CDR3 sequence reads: CASSYSAQGLGEQYF. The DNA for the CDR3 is TGTGCCAGCAGTTACTCCGCACAGGGTTTGGGAGAGCAGTACTTC.

The CDR3, as DNA: TGCGCCAGCAGCTGGGACAGGGTAAGGAACATGAACACTGAAGCTTTCTTT. This gives the protein CASSWDRVRNMNTEAFF. V is TRBV5-1 and J is TRBJ1-1; 9 positions agree with TRBD1. Germline V gene data show CDR1 as SGHRS and CDR2 as YFSETQ. The V gene end was trimmed by 3 bases and the J gene end by 0 bases; junction bases not matched to a gene: 9. This CDR3 is 17 amino acids long.

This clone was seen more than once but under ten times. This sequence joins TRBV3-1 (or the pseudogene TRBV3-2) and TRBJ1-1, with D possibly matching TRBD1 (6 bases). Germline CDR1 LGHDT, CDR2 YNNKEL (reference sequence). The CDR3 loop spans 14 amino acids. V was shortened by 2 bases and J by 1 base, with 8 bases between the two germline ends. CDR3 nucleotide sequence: TGTGCCAGCAGCCAAAAAGGGGGGAACACTGAAGCTTTCTTT. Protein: CASSQKGGNTEAFF.

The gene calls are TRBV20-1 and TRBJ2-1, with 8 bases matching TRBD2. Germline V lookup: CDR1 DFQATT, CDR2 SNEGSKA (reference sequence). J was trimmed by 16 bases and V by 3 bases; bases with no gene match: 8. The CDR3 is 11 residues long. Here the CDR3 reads CSARTPGGHFF. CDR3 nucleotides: TGCAGTGCTAGGACCCCGGGGGGGCACTTCTTC.

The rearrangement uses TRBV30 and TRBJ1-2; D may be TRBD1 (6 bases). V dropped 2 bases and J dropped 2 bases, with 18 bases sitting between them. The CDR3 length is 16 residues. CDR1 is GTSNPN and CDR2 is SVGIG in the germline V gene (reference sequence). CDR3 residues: CAWSPSGGRDNYGYTF. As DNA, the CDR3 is TGTGCCTGGAGTCCCTCGGGGGGGCGAGACAACTATGGCTACACCTTC.

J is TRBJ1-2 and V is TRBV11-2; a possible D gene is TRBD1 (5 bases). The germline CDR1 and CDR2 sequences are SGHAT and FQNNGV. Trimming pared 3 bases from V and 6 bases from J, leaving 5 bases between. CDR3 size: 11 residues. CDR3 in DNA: TGTGCCAGCAGCTTGGGGGATGGCTACACCTTC. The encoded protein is CASSLGDGYTF.

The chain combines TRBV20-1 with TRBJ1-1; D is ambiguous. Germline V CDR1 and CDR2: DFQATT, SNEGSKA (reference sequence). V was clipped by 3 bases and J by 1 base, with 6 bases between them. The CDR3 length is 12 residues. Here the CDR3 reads CSASYRNTEAFF. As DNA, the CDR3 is TGCAGTGCTAGTTACAGGAACACTGAAGCTTTCTTT.

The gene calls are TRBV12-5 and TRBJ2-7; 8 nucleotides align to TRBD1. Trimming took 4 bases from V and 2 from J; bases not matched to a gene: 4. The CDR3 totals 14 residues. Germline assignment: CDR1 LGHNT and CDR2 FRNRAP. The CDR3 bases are TGTGCTAGTGGTTCCTCGACAGGGGCCTACGAGCAGTACTTC. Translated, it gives CASGSSTGAYEQYF.

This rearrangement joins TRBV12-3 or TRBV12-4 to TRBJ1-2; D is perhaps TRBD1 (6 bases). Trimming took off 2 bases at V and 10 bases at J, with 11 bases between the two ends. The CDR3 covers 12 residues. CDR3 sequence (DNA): TGTGCCAGCAGTTTAACAGGGAGTGCCTACACCTTC. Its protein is CASSLTGSAYTF.

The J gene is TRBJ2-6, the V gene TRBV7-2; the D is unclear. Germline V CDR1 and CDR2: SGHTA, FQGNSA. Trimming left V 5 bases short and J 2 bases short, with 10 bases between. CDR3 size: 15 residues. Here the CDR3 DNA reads TGTGCCAGCAGCGCGTCAGGAGCTGGGGCCAACGTCCTGACTTTC. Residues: CASSASGAGANVLTF.

CDR3 sequence (DNA): TGTGCCAGCAGTCTCGCCGGACAGGGGTCCGGGGAGCTGTTTTTT. Translation: CASSLAGQGSGELFF. The rearrangement links TRBV28 to TRBJ2-2; 9 nucleotides line up with TRBD1. The V gene end was trimmed by 5 bases and the J gene end by 6 bases; junction bases not matched to a gene: 7. Germline lookup yields CDR1 MDHEN and CDR2 SYDVKM. The CDR3 is 15 residues long.

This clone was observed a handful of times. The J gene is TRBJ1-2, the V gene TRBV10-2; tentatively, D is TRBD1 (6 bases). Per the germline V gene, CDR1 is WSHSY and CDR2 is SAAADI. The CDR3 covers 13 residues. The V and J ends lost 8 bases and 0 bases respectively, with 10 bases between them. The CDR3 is CASRDTSNYGYTF. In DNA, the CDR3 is TGCGCCAGCCGGGACACTTCTAACTATGGCTACACCTTC.

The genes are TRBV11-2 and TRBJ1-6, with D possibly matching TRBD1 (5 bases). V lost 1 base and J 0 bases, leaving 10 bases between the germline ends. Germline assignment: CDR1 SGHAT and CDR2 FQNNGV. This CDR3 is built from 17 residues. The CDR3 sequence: CASSLVAGTSYNSPLHF. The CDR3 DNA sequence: TGTGCCAGCAGCTTAGTGGCAGGGACCTCCTATAATTCACCCCTCCACTTT.

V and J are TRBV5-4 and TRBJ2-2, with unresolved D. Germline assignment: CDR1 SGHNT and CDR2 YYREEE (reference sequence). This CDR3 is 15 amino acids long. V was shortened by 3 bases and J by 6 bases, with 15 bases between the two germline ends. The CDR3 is CASSYALLGSGELFF. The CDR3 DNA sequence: TGTGCCAGCAGCTACGCCTTATTGGGGTCCGGGGAGCTGTTTTTT.

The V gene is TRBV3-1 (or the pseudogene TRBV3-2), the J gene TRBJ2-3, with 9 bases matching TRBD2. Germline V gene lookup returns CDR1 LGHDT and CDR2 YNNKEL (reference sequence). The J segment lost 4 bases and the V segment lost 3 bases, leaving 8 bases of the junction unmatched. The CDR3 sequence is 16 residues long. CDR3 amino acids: CASSHPSGITADTQYF. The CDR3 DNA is TGTGCCAGCAGCCACCCTAGCGGGATCACCGCAGATACGCAGTATTTT.

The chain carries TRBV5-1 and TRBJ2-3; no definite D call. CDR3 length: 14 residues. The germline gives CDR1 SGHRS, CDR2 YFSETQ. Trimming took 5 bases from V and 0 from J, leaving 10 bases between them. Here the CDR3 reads CASSNASSTDTQYF. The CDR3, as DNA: TGCGCCAGCAGTAATGCTAGTAGCACAGATACGCAGTATTTT. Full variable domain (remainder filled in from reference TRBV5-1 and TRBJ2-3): KAGVTQTPRYLIKTRGQQVTLSCSPISGHRSVSWYQQTPGQGLQFLFEYFSETQRNKGNFPGRFSGRQFSNSRSEMNVSTLELGDSALYLCASSNASSTDTQYFGPGTRLTVL.

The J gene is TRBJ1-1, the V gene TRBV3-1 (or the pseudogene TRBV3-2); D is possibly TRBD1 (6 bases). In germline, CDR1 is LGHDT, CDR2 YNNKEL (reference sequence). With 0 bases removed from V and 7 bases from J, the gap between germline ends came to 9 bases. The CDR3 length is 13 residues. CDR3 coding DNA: TGTGCCAGCAGCCAAGATGGGGGCAGTGAAGCTTTCTTT. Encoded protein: CASSQDGGSEAFF.

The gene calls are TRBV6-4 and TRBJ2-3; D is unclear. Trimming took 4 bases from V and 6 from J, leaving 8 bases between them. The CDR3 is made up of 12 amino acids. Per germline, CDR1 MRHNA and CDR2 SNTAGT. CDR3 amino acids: CASSAISDTQYF. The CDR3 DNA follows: TGTGCCAGCAGTGCCATCTCGGATACGCAGTATTTT.